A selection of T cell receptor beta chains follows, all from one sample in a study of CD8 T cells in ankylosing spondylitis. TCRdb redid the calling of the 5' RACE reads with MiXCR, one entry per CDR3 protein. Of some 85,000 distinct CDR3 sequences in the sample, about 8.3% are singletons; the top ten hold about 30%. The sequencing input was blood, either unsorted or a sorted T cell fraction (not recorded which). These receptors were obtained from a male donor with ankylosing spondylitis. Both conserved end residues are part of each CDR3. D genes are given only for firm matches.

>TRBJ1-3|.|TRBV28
CASSSTESGNTIYF
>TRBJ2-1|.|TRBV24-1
CATSEEGSYNEQFF
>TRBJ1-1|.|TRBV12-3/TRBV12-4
CASSRDSSEAFF
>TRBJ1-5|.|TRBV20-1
CSARDPDKPHPSNQPQHF
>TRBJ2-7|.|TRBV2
CARGHPRSYEQYF
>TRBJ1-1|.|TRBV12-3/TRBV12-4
CATLRAAEAFF
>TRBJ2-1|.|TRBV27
CASILTAGGGSSYNEQFF
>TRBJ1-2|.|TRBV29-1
CSVGAYGQGPNYGYTF
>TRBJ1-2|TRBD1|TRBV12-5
CASGSQTGPYGYTF
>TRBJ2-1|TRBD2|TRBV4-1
CASSQRRGRADEQFF
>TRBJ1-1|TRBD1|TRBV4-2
CASSQAAGGMNTEAFF
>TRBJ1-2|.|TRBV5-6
CASSLGWGAYGYTF
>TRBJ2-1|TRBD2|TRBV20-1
CSAIPGLAGVVEQFF
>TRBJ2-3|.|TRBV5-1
CASSFGGGTDTDTQYF
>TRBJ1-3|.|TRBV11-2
CAIGPDTIYF
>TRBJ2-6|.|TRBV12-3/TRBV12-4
CASSFRSGANVLTF
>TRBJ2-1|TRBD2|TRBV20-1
CSARDRGPGLAGAEQFF